The TCR beta chain described here comes from a study of blood T cell repertoires in COVID-19. Trimming removed 2 bases from V and 4 bases from J, with 9 bases in between. The CDR3 length is 13 residues. Per germline, CDR1 SGHTA and CDR2 FQGNSA. Data came from immunoSEQ multiplex PCR; TCRdb stores just in-frame clones and leaves some out. This table has 14,000 or so clones, 80% to 90% appearing once. The chain couples TRBV7-2 to TRBJ2-7; a possible D gene is TRBD1 (6 bases). Specimen: peripheral blood. The clonotype comes from a middle-aged man with active COVID-19. Here the CDR3 DNA reads TGTGCCAGCAGCTTAAGGGACACGTACGAGCAGTACTTC. Its translation: CASSLRDTYEQYF.